These 30 T cell receptor beta chains came from one sample sequenced in a study of HIV-infected patients and healthy controls. Via MiXCR, TCRdb re-called the 5' RACE reads, giving one row per CDR3 protein. The sample lists under 20,000 distinct CDR3 sequences, 15% to 20% seen once, with 24% in the top ten. Sequenced input: CD8+ T cells from blood. The source of these receptors is a human donor in good health.

This clonotype was counted at least ten times. The chain couples TRBV6-1 to TRBJ2-7; 8 positions match TRBD2. V lost 5 bases and J lost 3; bases outside the gene matches: 6. The CDR3 runs to 14 residues. Germline loops: CDR1 MNHNS, CDR2 SASEGT. CDR3 loop: CASSISGNYYEQYF. CDR3 nucleotides: TGTGCCAGCAGTATTAGCGGGAACTACTACGAGCAGTACTTC.

In this sample, this clonotype turned up many times. This chain links TRBV19 with TRBJ1-2; D is ambiguous. The CDR3 runs to 12 residues. V was shortened by 5 bases and J by 8 bases, with 12 bases between the two germline ends. Germline values: CDR1 LNHDA, CDR2 SQIVND (reference sequence). The CDR3 DNA follows: TGTGCCAGTAGTGCCGAACTTTGGGGCTACACCTTC. Translating gives CASSAELWGYTF.

This clonotype was observed many times. The chain links TRBV6-5 to TRBJ2-5; 8 bases are a match to TRBD2. Germline loops: CDR1 MNHEY, CDR2 SVGAGI. Unmatched junction bases numbered 9, after V lost 2 bases and J lost 4 bases. This CDR3 region has 16 residues. CDR3 protein: CASSYKVVLAAETQYF. The CDR3 DNA sequence: TGTGCCAGCAGTTACAAAGTCGTACTAGCGGCAGAGACCCAGTACTTC.

This clonotype was observed many times. The chain links TRBV28 to TRBJ2-5; TRBD2 agrees at 10 bases. Germline values: CDR1 MDHEN, CDR2 SYDVKM. The CDR3 runs to 16 residues. The ends lost 5 bases at V and 5 bases at J; junction bases unmatched: 11. The CDR3 nucleotides are TGTGCCAGCAGTCCTACTAGCGGGGACCCGATGGAGACCCAGTACTTC. This codes for CASSPTSGDPMETQYF.

The sample holds many counts of this clonotype. The J gene is TRBJ2-3, the V gene TRBV20-1; 10 nucleotides line up with TRBD2. V lost 1 base, J lost 5 bases, and 6 bases stayed unmatched. In germline, CDR1 is DFQATT, CDR2 SNEGSKA (reference sequence). The CDR3 contains 15 residues. In DNA, the CDR3 is TGCAGTGCTAGAGGTCTACTAGCGGGGAAAGATACGCAGTATTTT. It encodes CSARGLLAGKDTQYF.

This clonotype has ten or more counts. The chain combines TRBV6-2 or TRBV6-3 with TRBJ1-4; TRBD1 matches at 8 bases. Per germline, CDR1 MNHEY and CDR2 SVGEGT. This CDR3 has 14 amino acids. V trimming: 5 bases; J trimming: 7 bases; junction bases outside the gene matches: 6. CDR3 DNA sequence: TGTGCCAGCAGTGTGACAGGGGAAACTGAAAAACTGTTTTTT. Its protein product is CASSVTGETEKLFF.

The V call is TRBV6-6, the J call TRBJ2-7, with D perhaps matching TRBD1 (5 bases). Germline assignment: CDR1 MNHNY and CDR2 SVGAGI (reference sequence). The V gene lost 4 bases and the J gene lost 5 bases, with 9 bases spanning the gap. The CDR3 covers 12 residues. The CDR3 reads CASSLDSNEQYF. CDR3 coding DNA: TGTGCCAGCAGTTTAGACAGTAACGAGCAGTACTTC.

Notes on this clonotype: An end of the junction does not agree with germline; a read error may underlie this. This chain uses TRBV15 with TRBJ2-2; possibly TRBD2 for D (5 bases). Per germline, CDR1 LNHNV and CDR2 YYDKDF (reference sequence). The CDR3 is made up of 16 amino acids. The CDR3 DNA sequence: TGTGTCACCAGCAGCGGAACCGGGTCCAGAGCCGGGGAGCTGTTTTTT. Translated: CVTSSGTGSRAGELFF.

This clonotype was counted only a few times. The chain carries TRBV7-2 and TRBJ1-1, with a possible D match to TRBD1 (5 bases). The CDR3 totals 13 residues. The germline V and J ends were trimmed by 5 bases and 5 bases, with 12 bases remaining between them. From germline, CDR1 is SGHTA and CDR2 FQGNSA. CDR3 sequence (DNA): TGTGCCAGCAGCCACTCCCAGGGAACTGAAGCTTTCTTT. Encoded protein: CASSHSQGTEAFF. The whole variable domain, filled in from reference TRBV7-2 and TRBJ1-1, reads GAGVSQSPSNKVTEKGKDVELRCDPISGHTALYWYRQSLGQGLEFLIYFQGNSAPDKSGLPSDRFSAERTGGSVSTLTIQRTQQEDSAVYLCASSHSQGTEAFFGQGTRLTVV.

V is TRBV24-1 and J is TRBJ1-2; D gene uncertain. Looked up from germline, CDR1 is KGHDR and CDR2 is SFDVKD. CDR3 size: 15 residues. V was shortened by 0 bases and J by 8 bases, with 15 bases between the two germline ends. The CDR3 protein is CATSDLDSEIYGYTF. The CDR3 DNA follows: TGTGCCACCAGTGATTTGGATTCCGAGATCTACGGCTACACCTTC.

This clonotype was found many times. The rearrangement links TRBV9 to TRBJ2-7, with D tentatively TRBD2 (6 bases). Trimming cost V 5 bases and J 0 bases, with 12 bases left between them. The CDR3 runs to 14 residues. The V gene's germline CDR1 is SGDLS and CDR2 YYNGEE. The CDR3 loop reads CASSSAGSSYEQYF. The CDR3 DNA sequence: TGTGCCAGCAGTAGCGCCGGGAGCTCCTACGAGCAGTACTTC.

This clonotype was counted ten times or more. The chain combines TRBV2 with TRBJ2-3; 7 bases align to TRBD1. V shed 11 bases, J shed 0 bases, and the junction held 8 bases outside the gene matches. This CDR3 is built from 14 residues. Germline V gene data show CDR1 as SNHLY and CDR2 as FYNNEI. The CDR3 protein is CAETGEFSTDTQYF. CDR3 nucleotides: TGTGCCGAAACAGGGGAGTTTAGCACAGATACGCAGTATTTT.

At least ten counts were recorded for this clonotype. This CDR3 is CASSLVGADYEQYF. Here the CDR3 DNA reads TGCGCCAGCAGCTTGGTCGGGGCCGACTACGAGCAGTACTTC. The chain is built from TRBV5-1 and TRBJ2-7, with D perhaps given as TRBD1 or TRBD2 (5 bases each). The length of the CDR3 is 14 residues. V lost 0 bases and J lost 3, with 10 bases in between. Germline CDR1 is SGHRS and CDR2 is YFSETQ. Full variable domain (rest looked up from reference TRBV5-1 and TRBJ2-7): KAGVTQTPRYLIKTRGQQVTLSCSPISGHRSVSWYQQTPGQGLQFLFEYFSETQRNKGNFPGRFSGRQFSNSRSEMNVSTLELGDSALYLCASSLVGADYEQYFGPGTRLTVT.

Ten or more counts support this clonotype. Here the CDR3 DNA reads TGCAGTGCTAGAGAGTTCCAGTTGGGGCTCGATACGCAGTATTTT. This encodes CSAREFQLGLDTQYF. The J gene is TRBJ2-3, the V gene TRBV20-1, with a weak D call TRBD1 (5 bases). The CDR3 consists of 15 residues. With 0 bases removed from V and 6 bases from J, the gap between germline ends came to 16 bases. Germline V gene lookup returns CDR1 DFQATT and CDR2 SNEGSKA (reference sequence).

This clonotype came up many times. The chain uses TRBV6-2 or TRBV6-3 and TRBJ2-1; D gene ambiguous. V shed 2 bases and J shed 10 bases, with 9 bases lying between them. Germline CDR1 MNHEY, CDR2 SVGEGT. This CDR3 has 12 residues. The CDR3 nucleotides read TGTGCCAGCAGTTACAATAGTTGGGAGCAGTTCTTC. Encoded protein: CASSYNSWEQFF.

V and J are TRBV7-9 and TRBJ1-1; D ambiguous. Germline-derived CDR1 and CDR2 are SEHNR and FQNEAQ (reference sequence). V dropped 5 bases and J dropped 7 bases, with 14 bases sitting between them. CDR3 size: 13 residues. This CDR3 is CASSPVGGVEAFF. DNA of the CDR3: TGTGCCAGCAGCCCCGTTGGCGGGGTTGAAGCTTTCTTT.

The table lists this clonotype with many counts. The rearrangement uses TRBV6-2 or TRBV6-3 and TRBJ1-1; no firm D call. Germline CDR1 reads MNHEY; CDR2 reads SVGEGT. CDR3 length: 14 amino acids. V dropped 7 bases and J dropped 3 bases, with 15 bases sitting between them. CDR3 region: CASINAGGDTEAFF. CDR3 coding DNA: TGTGCCAGCATTAACGCAGGTGGGGACACTGAAGCTTTCTTT.

This sequence joins TRBV7-9 and TRBJ1-2; TRBD1 matches at 9 bases. Germline CDR1 and CDR2: SEHNR and FQNEAQ (reference sequence). The CDR3 consists of 15 residues. Trimming removed 5 bases from V and 4 bases from J; junction bases left unmatched: 8. CDR3 amino acids: CASSGTGMRTYGYTF. The CDR3 DNA reads as TGTGCCAGCAGCGGGACAGGGATGAGGACCTATGGCTACACCTTC.

The DNA of the CDR3 is TGTGCCAGCAGCCCGTACAGGGGCCGAACCTACAATGAGCAGTTCTTC. Its translation is CASSPYRGRTYNEQFF. The chain combines TRBV12-3 or TRBV12-4 with TRBJ2-1; 7 bases fit TRBD1. The CDR3 has 16 amino acids. Trimming took 6 bases from V and 2 from J; bases not matched to a gene: 10.

This clonotype appeared many times. The genes are TRBV7-9 and TRBJ1-4; D unresolved. The length of the CDR3 is 13 residues. Germline values: CDR1 SEHNR, CDR2 FQNEAQ (reference sequence). The ends were cut back, 3 bases at V and 3 bases at J, with 5 bases in the middle. CDR3: CASSFSSNEKLFF. CDR3 bases: TGTGCCAGCAGCTTTTCTTCTAATGAAAAACTGTTTTTT.

There are a few counts of this clonotype. V usage is TRBV13 and J usage is TRBJ2-1, with 8 bases matching TRBD2. The CDR3 length is 15 residues. Germline V gene lookup returns CDR1 PRHDT and CDR2 FYEKMQ (reference sequence). V lost 3 bases and J lost 9; bases outside the gene matches: 10. The CDR3 is CASSLGLEGSGEQFF. The CDR3 region has the DNA TGTGCCAGCAGCTTGGGACTAGAGGGGTCGGGTGAGCAGTTCTTC.

This clonotype has at least ten counts. The V gene is TRBV9, the J gene TRBJ2-1; perhaps TRBD1 as D (6 bases). Looked up from germline, CDR1 is SGDLS and CDR2 is YYNGEE. Between the trimmed V and J ends, which lost 2 bases and 6 bases, there was a span of 15 bases. This CDR3 spans 15 amino acids. Here the CDR3 reads CASSVSSQGSNEQFF. The CDR3, as DNA: TGTGCCAGCAGCGTCAGTTCACAGGGAAGCAATGAGCAGTTCTTC.

The chain links TRBV6-1 to TRBJ2-5; TRBD2 aligns across 7 bases. This CDR3 contains 12 residues. V trimming: 2 bases; J trimming: 10 bases; junction bases outside the gene matches: 4. Germline CDR1 reads MNHNS; CDR2 reads SASEGT. CDR3 nucleotide sequence: TGTGCCAGCAGTGAAAGCGGGATTGGCCAGTACTTC. It specifies CASSESGIGQYF.

This clonotype was seen ten or more times. V gene TRBV5-5 combines with J gene TRBJ1-5, with D perhaps matching TRBD1 (6 bases). Germline CDR1 SGHKS, CDR2 YYEKEE (reference sequence). The CDR3 is 17 amino acids. V was cut by 0 bases and J by 2 bases, with 15 bases left in between. The CDR3 DNA is TGTGCCAGCAGCTTGGCCCGGCGGGGGGCGGGCAATCAGCCCCAGCATTTT. Its translation: CASSLARRGAGNQPQHF.

This clonotype has more than one count but fewer than ten. The chain carries TRBV11-2 and TRBJ2-7, with a possible D match to TRBD2 (5 bases). The CDR3 runs 13 residues. Trimming left V 8 bases short and J 0 bases short, with 11 bases between. Germline CDR1 is SGHAT and CDR2 is FQNNGV. The CDR3 DNA follows: TGTGCCAGCTCCGAGGGATCCTCCTACGAGCAGTACTTC. Its protein product is CASSEGSSYEQYF.

This clonotype was counted at least ten times. The rearrangement joins TRBV12-3 or TRBV12-4 to TRBJ2-2; 8 positions agree with TRBD2. The CDR3 loop spans 12 amino acids. V shed 7 bases and J 11 bases; nucleotides not matched to a gene: 6. The CDR3 reads CASNAGGPELFF. The CDR3 DNA reads as TGTGCCAGCAACGCGGGGGGTCCCGAGCTGTTTTTT.

This clonotype was recorded a few times. For the CDR3, the DNA is TGTGCCAGTAGCGGGAGGGCCTTGGAAGAGCAGTTCTTC. It encodes CASSGRALEEQFF. This rearrangement joins TRBV12-3 or TRBV12-4 to TRBJ2-1; 11 bases map to TRBD2. The CDR3 runs 13 residues. The trim removed 9 bases at V and 10 bases at J, leaving 8 bases unmatched.

At least ten counts were recorded for this clonotype. The CDR3 bases are TGCGCCAGCAGCCAAGACAGGGTTAGGAACACTGAAGCTTTCTTT. It translates to CASSQDRVRNTEAFF. The chain uses TRBV4-3 and TRBJ1-1, with D perhaps TRBD1 (5 bases). The CDR3 extends over 15 amino acids. The V gene's germline CDR1 is LGHNA and CDR2 YSLEER. V gave up 0 bases and J gave up 1 base, with 9 bases separating them.

This clonotype was seen many times. The rearrangement uses TRBV29-1 and TRBJ1-1, with 10 bases matching TRBD1. CDR1 and CDR2 from the germline V gene are SQVTM and ANQGSEA. Unmatched junction bases numbered 6, after V lost 4 bases and J lost 4 bases. The CDR3 is 14 amino acids. As DNA, the CDR3 is TGCAGCGTTGGACAGGGGGCGAAGTCCACTGAAGCTTTCTTT. The encoded protein is CSVGQGAKSTEAFF.

This clonotype was detected many times. The V gene is TRBV12-3 or TRBV12-4, the J gene TRBJ1-4, with D possibly TRBD1 on 6 matching bases. Trimming pared 5 bases from V and 6 bases from J, leaving 13 bases between. CDR3 length equals 14 residues. This CDR3 is CASSARDTHEKLFF. CDR3 coding DNA: TGTGCCAGCAGTGCCCGGGACACCCATGAAAAACTGTTTTTT.